The T cell receptor (beta chain) under discussion was sequenced for a study of cytomegalovirus exposure and HLA in healthy donors. This CDR3 has 12 amino acids. Study-wide results and limits: Researchers reported that three CMV-associated chains were confirmed in vitro as CMV antigen-specific. According to the study, approximately 150 TCR beta chains were cytomegalovirus-associated. A later analysis linked a missense variant in DCLRE1C to the trimming of TCR beta V and J genes.

As regards this clone: Its antigen is unidentified.

Primers: 60 Vbeta forward and 13 Jbeta reverse. Sequenced by immunoSEQ multiplex PCR; TCRdb stores in-frame clones only, minus some. The sample gives about 220,000 clones, about 80% of which show up once; 5% to 6% is in the top ten. The clonotype comes from a woman in her forties in good health and CMV-seropositive. The V and J genes are TRBV21-1 and TRBJ1-2; TRBD1 is taken as the D call from the table, unchecked against the DNA. TRBV21-1 is termed a pseudogene. Sample: PBMCs. The CDR3 sequence: CASPKGRGGYTF. The CDR3 DNA sequence: TGTGCCAGCCCCAAGGGCAGGGGTGGCTACACCTTC.